This passage covers 3 T cell receptor beta chains from one sample sequenced in a study of blood T cells in healthy people across ages. It was with a sample-barcoded 5' primer and a J-beta primer mix that a second PCR of roughly 7 to 12 cycles was run. MiXCR was run by TCRdb on the 5' RACE reads, yielding one entry per CDR3 protein. The table lists some 1.4 million distinct CDR3 sequences, approximately 40% of them singletons. The sequencing input was blood. These receptors were collected from a woman in her late teens or twenties in good health.

Worth noting for this clonotype: A junction end diverges from the germline sequence, so it may reflect a read error. This chain joins TRBV5-1 and TRBJ2-1; 10 bases align to TRBD1. The CDR3 runs 17 residues. Germline V CDR1 and CDR2: SGHRS, YFSETQ. This chain's CDR3 is CASSEYRDRGRYNEKFF. CDR3 DNA: TGCGCCAGCAGCGAATACCGGGACAGGGGCCGATACAATGAGAAGTTCTTC.

This chain joins TRBV5-1 and TRBJ2-3, with 9 nucleotides matching TRBD2. The CDR3 is made up of 14 amino acids. Trimming cost V 2 bases and J 9 bases; bases outside gene matches: 7. CDR1 SGHRS and CDR2 YFSETQ come from the germline V gene. CDR3 DNA: TGCGCCAGCAGCTTTATAGCGGGAGAGGACACGCAGTATTTT. Translating it yields CASSFIAGEDTQYF.

CDR3 sequence (DNA): TGTGCCAGCAGTTACTTGGCCCCAGGCACAGATACGCAGTATTTT. Translated, it gives CASSYLAPGTDTQYF. The chain joins TRBV6-2 or TRBV6-3 to TRBJ2-3; no definite D call. Deletions cut 1 base from V and 1 base from J, with 9 bases between. Germline assignment: CDR1 MNHEY and CDR2 SVGEGT. The length of the CDR3 is 15 residues.